Presented here are 30 T cell receptor beta chains from one specimen sequenced in a study of T cells in Graves' hyperthyroidism and ophthalmopathy. The investigators amplified TCR beta CDR3 regions from RNA transcripts. HTBI primers were used for first-round RT-PCR of the TCR CDR3. TCRdb passed the multiplex PCR reads through MiXCR, listing each CDR3 protein once. This table holds 370,000 or so distinct CDR3 sequences, approximately 14% found once. Sequenced sample: blood. Receptors originate from a woman under 30 with Graves' hyperthyroidism that later progressed to Graves' ophthalmopathy.

In its sample, this clonotype was seen many times. The chain recombines TRBV7-2 with TRBJ2-7, with 7 bases aligning to TRBD1. The ends lost 7 bases at V and 2 bases at J; junction bases unmatched: 5. This CDR3 is built from 13 residues. In germline, CDR1 is SGHTA, CDR2 FQGNSA. In nucleotides, the CDR3 is TGTGCCAGCACCCCGGGACAGACCTACGAGCAGTACTTC. Translating gives CASTPGQTYEQYF.

Notes on this clonotype: The junction departs from germline at one end; a sequencing error may be responsible. This chain uses TRBV7-9 with TRBJ2-1; D might be TRBD2 (6 bases). Germline assignment: CDR1 SEHNR and CDR2 FQNEAQ (reference sequence). This CDR3 region has 19 residues. CDR3 DNA: TGCGCCAGCAGCCAAGGTCCCCTGAGGCGGAGGAGGGCTTACAATGAGCAGTTCTTC. Its translation is CASSQGPLRRRRAYNEQFF.

This clonotype was seen repeatedly, ten times or more. The chain joins TRBV18 to TRBJ1-5; no reliable D call. The CDR3 totals 17 residues. The germline V and J ends were trimmed by 2 bases and 4 bases, with 18 bases remaining between them. Germline V gene lookup returns CDR1 KGHSH and CDR2 LQKENI. The CDR3 DNA reads as TGTGCCAGCTCACCAAGTTCAGGCGAACAGCAAAATCAGCCCCAGCATTTT. Protein sequence: CASSPSSGEQQNQPQHF.

This clonotype was recorded at least ten times. This chain joins TRBV27 and TRBJ2-1; 11 positions match TRBD2. The V gene's germline CDR1 is MNHEY and CDR2 SMNVEV (reference sequence). This CDR3 is built from 18 residues. V trimming: 2 bases; J trimming: 4 bases; junction bases outside the gene matches: 10. Written as DNA, the CDR3 is TGTGCCAGCAGTTTAAACAAGAGACTAGCGGGAATTTACAATGAGCAGTTCTTC. Residues: CASSLNKRLAGIYNEQFF.

The chain uses TRBV14 and TRBJ1-1; D may be TRBD1 (6 bases). Per the germline V gene, CDR1 is SGHDN and CDR2 is FVKESK. The CDR3 totals 14 residues. V lost 4 bases, J lost 6 bases, and 15 bases lay in between. CDR3 protein: CASSLPTGGSEAFF. The CDR3 region has the DNA TGTGCCAGCAGCCTACCGACAGGAGGATCTGAAGCTTTCTTT.

In this sample, this clonotype turned up a few times. The chain links TRBV6-1 to TRBJ1-3; D possibly corresponds to TRBD1 (5 bases). Germline values: CDR1 MNHNS, CDR2 SASEGT. Trimming took off 6 bases at V and 0 bases at J, with 12 bases between the two ends. This CDR3 comprises 15 residues. CDR3 residues: CASSLDRDSGNTIYF. In DNA, the CDR3 is TGTGCCAGCAGCCTTGACAGAGACTCTGGAAACACCATATATTTT.

This clonotype has just one count. One end of the junction varies from germline; a read error may be responsible. The J gene is TRBJ2-5, the V gene TRBV20-1; tentatively, D is TRBD2 (5 bases). Per germline, CDR1 DFQATT and CDR2 SNEGSKA (reference sequence). The CDR3 has 14 amino acids. CDR3 DNA sequence: TGCAGTGCTTATGGGCCTAGCATCGTAGAGACCCGGTACTTC. Its translation is CSAYGPSIVETRYF.

This clonotype appeared many times. The chain joins TRBV29-1 to TRBJ1-1; no clear D gene. Germline V gene sequence: CDR1 SQVTM, CDR2 ANQGSEA. The CDR3 sequence is 13 residues long. Trimming took off 2 bases at V and 6 bases at J, with 13 bases between the two ends. The chain's CDR3 is CSVEFRLLSEAFF. For the CDR3, the DNA is TGCAGCGTTGAATTCCGACTGCTTTCTGAAGCTTTCTTT. Using reference TRBV29-1 and TRBJ1-1 for the parts outside the CDR3, the full variable domain is SAVISQKPSRDICQRGTSLTIQCQVDSQVTMMFWYRQQPGQSLTLIATANQGSEATYESGFVIDKFPISRPNLTFSTLTVSNMSPEDSSIYLCSVEFRLLSEAFFGQGTRLTVV.

This clonotype was picked up many times. V is TRBV27 and J is TRBJ1-4; 7 bases are a match to TRBD1. From germline, CDR1 is MNHEY and CDR2 SMNVEV (reference sequence). Germline trimming cut 2 bases from V and 8 bases from J; bases unmatched to any gene: 8. The CDR3 has 15 residues. The CDR3: CASSLRPGTVEKLFF. Written as DNA, the CDR3 is TGTGCCAGCAGTTTACGGCCCGGGACAGTCGAAAAACTGTTTTTT.

This clonotype was counted only a few times. V gene TRBV11-2 combines with J gene TRBJ2-2; D is unclear. Looked up from germline, CDR1 is SGHAT and CDR2 is FQNNGV. The CDR3 loop spans 16 amino acids. Trimming pared 6 bases from V and 0 bases from J, leaving 14 bases between. This chain's CDR3 is CASRNAGRANTGELFF. The CDR3 DNA reads TGTGCCAGCAGAAATGCTGGACGGGCGAACACCGGGGAGCTGTTTTTT.

This clonotype was detected many times. This chain connects TRBV20-1 to TRBJ1-6, with D uncertain. V dropped 3 bases and J dropped 5 bases, with 8 bases sitting between them. There are 13 residues in the CDR3. Germline values: CDR1 DFQATT, CDR2 SNEGSKA (reference sequence). The CDR3 bases are TGCAGTGCTAGGGGGTTCGATAATTCACCCCTCCACTTT. Translating gives CSARGFDNSPLHF.

The table lists this clonotype with many counts. The gene calls are TRBV27 and TRBJ2-1; 8 bases are shared with TRBD2. Trimming removed 5 bases from V and 6 bases from J; junction bases left unmatched: 9. The CDR3 spans 15 residues. The germline gives CDR1 MNHEY, CDR2 SMNVEV (reference sequence). The CDR3 coding sequence is TGTGCCAGCAGTAAAGGCCTAGCGGGTTCCAATGAGCAGTTCTTC. Protein product: CASSKGLAGSNEQFF.

The chain has TRBV14 and TRBJ2-3; 9 bases line up with TRBD1. J lost 2 bases, V lost 2 bases, and 17 bases had no gene match. Per the germline V gene, CDR1 is SGHDN and CDR2 is FVKESK. The CDR3 runs 20 residues. The CDR3 nucleotides read TGTGCCAGCAGCCAAACGGGACAGGGTAGAGGCGGGACCTCCACAGATACGCAGTATTTT. Residues: CASSQTGQGRGGTSTDTQYF.

The gene calls are TRBV3-1 and TRBJ2-3; 9 bases line up with TRBD1. This CDR3 contains 18 residues. The V segment lost 1 base and the J segment 7 bases; nucleotides outside the gene matches: 15. Germline V gives CDR1 LGHDT, CDR2 YNNKEL (reference sequence). Here the CDR3 reads CASSQVSAGTGSFNTQYF. The CDR3, as DNA: TGTGCCAGCAGCCAAGTGAGCGCCGGGACAGGGAGTTTTAATACGCAGTATTTT.

The rearrangement links TRBV4-1 to TRBJ2-3, with D perhaps matching TRBD2 (5 bases). The CDR3 covers 14 residues. Trimming left V 4 bases short and J 4 bases short, with 12 bases between. Germline V gene lookup returns CDR1 MGHRA and CDR2 YSYEKL. This CDR3 is CASSPSGFADTQYF. DNA of the CDR3: TGCGCCAGCAGCCCGTCGGGGTTCGCAGATACGCAGTATTTT.

V gene TRBV29-1 combines with J gene TRBJ2-3; tentative D call: TRBD1 (6 bases). Germline assignment: CDR1 SQVTM and CDR2 ANQGSEA. This CDR3 is built from 15 residues. The ends were cut back, 1 base at V and 1 base at J, with 12 bases in the middle. DNA for the CDR3: TGCAGCGTTGAAGGTACAGGGACGGGCACAGATACGCAGTATTTT. This gives the protein CSVEGTGTGTDTQYF.

This clonotype came up a few times. This rearrangement joins TRBV6-5 to TRBJ2-2; D remains unclear. Trimming pared 4 bases from V and 6 bases from J, leaving 9 bases between. This CDR3 has 13 residues. The V gene's germline CDR1 is MNHEY and CDR2 SVGAGI. The CDR3, as DNA: TGTGCCAGCAGTTCCAGGATCCCCGGGGAGCTGTTTTTT. Translating it yields CASSSRIPGELFF.

This clonotype was counted many times. The chain employs TRBV27 and TRBJ2-1; D gene unclear. The V gene's germline CDR1 is MNHEY and CDR2 SMNVEV (reference sequence). Trimming pared 8 bases from V and 0 bases from J, leaving 17 bases between. The CDR3 contains 16 residues. Here the CDR3 reads CASQAKGTSSYNEQFF. CDR3 DNA sequence: TGTGCCAGCCAGGCGAAGGGTACAAGCTCCTACAATGAGCAGTTCTTC.

This clonotype occurred many times. The V and J genes are TRBV27 and TRBJ1-1, with unresolved D. This CDR3 contains 17 residues. Germline assignment: CDR1 MNHEY and CDR2 SMNVEV (reference sequence). Trimming shortened V by 3 bases and J by 2 bases, and 19 bases separated the two germline ends. The CDR3 nucleotides read TGTGCCAGCAGTTTGAAGTCGTTGGGTAGGGCTAACACTGAAGCTTTCTTT. It specifies CASSLKSLGRANTEAFF.

This clonotype was counted only a few times. J is TRBJ2-7 and V is TRBV6-2 or TRBV6-3; D may be TRBD1 (5 bases). From germline, CDR1 is MNHEY and CDR2 SVGEGT. This CDR3 has 13 amino acids. V was cut by 8 bases and J by 5 bases, with 16 bases left in between. The CDR3 spells CASGWGGAHEQYF. CDR3 nucleotide sequence: TGTGCCAGCGGGTGGGGTGGGGCCCACGAGCAGTACTTC.

This clonotype was counted between two and nine times. DNA for the CDR3: TGTGCCAGCGGGCCTTATAGCGGTACAGATACGCAGTATTTT. Its translation is CASGPYSGTDTQYF. The chain recombines TRBV27 with TRBJ2-3, with D perhaps TRBD2 (6 bases). Germline lookup yields CDR1 MNHEY and CDR2 SMNVEV (reference sequence). The CDR3 totals 14 residues. Trimming shortened V by 8 bases and J by 3 bases, and 15 bases separated the two germline ends.

This clonotype was detected ten times or more. The CDR3 DNA reads as TGTGCCAGCACCTCCTCAAACGGAGGTAACACCTACGAGCAGTACTTC. Protein sequence: CASTSSNGGNTYEQYF. The J gene is TRBJ2-7, the V gene TRBV28, with a tentative D call TRBD2 (5 bases). The length of the CDR3 is 16 residues. Germline values: CDR1 MDHEN, CDR2 SYDVKM. V gave up 7 bases and J gave up 2 bases, with 21 bases separating them. The whole variable domain, filled in from reference TRBV28 and TRBJ2-7, reads DVKVTQSSRYLVKRTGEKVFLECVQDMDHENMFWYRQDPGLGLRLIYFSYDVKMKEKGDIPEGYSVSREKKERFSLILESASTNQTSMYLCASTSSNGGNTYEQYFGPGTRLTVT.

Many counts were recorded for this clonotype. The rearrangement uses TRBV7-2 and TRBJ2-3; D not certain. Germline V lookup: CDR1 SGHTA, CDR2 FQGNSA. Trimming cost V 1 base and J 1 base, with 6 bases left between them. The CDR3 covers 14 residues. CDR3 residues: CASSLGVGTDTQYF. CDR3 bases: TGTGCCAGCAGCTTAGGAGTGGGCACAGATACGCAGTATTTT.

The rearrangement joins TRBV29-1 to TRBJ2-7, with TRBD1 identical over 12 bases. Trimming at V came to 6 bases and at J to 6 bases, leaving 18 bases not matched to a gene. Germline loops: CDR1 SQVTM, CDR2 ANQGSEA. This CDR3 has 17 amino acids. For the CDR3, the DNA is TGCAGCGTGGTGGGACAGGGGGCCTCGGGAGGGCCTCGCGAGCAGTACTTC. Translated: CSVVGQGASGGPREQYF.

J is TRBJ2-3 and V is TRBV6-1, with a possible D match to TRBD1 (6 bases). CDR1 is MNHNS, CDR2 SASEGT, per germline. This CDR3 spans 15 amino acids. V was shortened by 6 bases and J by 4 bases, with 17 bases between the two germline ends. The CDR3 loop reads CASSKWGRGADTQYF. In DNA form, the CDR3 reads TGTGCCAGCAGCAAGTGGGGCAGGGGAGCAGATACGCAGTATTTT.

Of note for this clonotype: A much more abundant neighbour one base away suggests this may be a read error. The genes are TRBV11-2 and TRBJ2-1, with no clear D. This CDR3 comprises 16 residues. From germline, CDR1 is SGHAT and CDR2 FQNNGV. The CDR3 coding sequence is TGTGCCGGCAGCTTAGGGCTACGGGTAGTATACAATGAGCAGTTCTTC. It yields the protein CAGSLGLRVVYNEQFF.

This clonotype was recorded many times. The chain employs TRBV7-9 and TRBJ2-5; 9 bases align to TRBD1. Germline V gene lookup returns CDR1 SEHNR and CDR2 FQNEAQ (reference sequence). The CDR3 is 14 amino acids. The V gene end was trimmed by 5 bases and the J gene end by 5 bases; junction bases not matched to a gene: 6. The CDR3 spells CASSPDRGDETQYF. As DNA, the CDR3 is TGTGCCAGCAGCCCGGACAGGGGTGATGAGACCCAGTACTTC.

The chain is built from TRBV19 and TRBJ2-4, with 8 bases fitting TRBD2. Germline CDR1 LNHDA, CDR2 SQIVND (reference sequence). The CDR3 is 16 amino acids. V lost 4 bases to trimming and J lost 1 base; unmatched junction nucleotides: 6. CDR3 sequence reads: CASSTLAGLAKNIQYF. DNA for the CDR3: TGTGCCAGTAGTACCCTAGCGGGTCTGGCCAAAAACATTCAGTACTTC.

The V and J genes are TRBV29-1 and TRBJ2-5; no firm D call. The CDR3 runs to 14 residues. Germline V gene sequence: CDR1 SQVTM, CDR2 ANQGSEA. The germline V and J ends were trimmed by 6 bases and 4 bases, with 18 bases remaining between them. The CDR3 DNA reads as TGCAGCGTGTACCTGTTCTTGGCCGGAGAGACCCAGTACTTC. This sequence encodes CSVYLFLAGETQYF.

The rearrangement joins TRBV5-6 to TRBJ2-1; D might be TRBD2 (5 bases). There are 17 residues in the CDR3. Trimming stripped 1 base from V and 4 bases from J, with 18 bases between. Germline loops: CDR1 SGHDT, CDR2 YYEEEE. CDR3 region: CASSLKFPGVLYNEQFF. The CDR3 bases are TGTGCCAGCAGCTTGAAGTTTCCCGGGGTACTGTACAATGAGCAGTTCTTC.